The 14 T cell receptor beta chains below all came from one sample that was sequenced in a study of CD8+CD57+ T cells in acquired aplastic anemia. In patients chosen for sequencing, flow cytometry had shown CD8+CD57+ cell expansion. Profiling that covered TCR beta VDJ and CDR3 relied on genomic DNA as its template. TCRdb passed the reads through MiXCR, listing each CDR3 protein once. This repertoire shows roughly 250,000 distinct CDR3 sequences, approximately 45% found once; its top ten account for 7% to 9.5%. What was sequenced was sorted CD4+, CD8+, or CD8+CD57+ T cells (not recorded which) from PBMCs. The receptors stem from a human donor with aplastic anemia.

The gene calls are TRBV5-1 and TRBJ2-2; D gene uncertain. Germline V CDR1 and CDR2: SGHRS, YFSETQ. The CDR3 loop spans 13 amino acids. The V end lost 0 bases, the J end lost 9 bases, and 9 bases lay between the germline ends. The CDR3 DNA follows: TGCGCCAGCAGCTTGGTGGGAAATAGGGAGCTGTTTTTT. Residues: CASSLVGNRELFF.

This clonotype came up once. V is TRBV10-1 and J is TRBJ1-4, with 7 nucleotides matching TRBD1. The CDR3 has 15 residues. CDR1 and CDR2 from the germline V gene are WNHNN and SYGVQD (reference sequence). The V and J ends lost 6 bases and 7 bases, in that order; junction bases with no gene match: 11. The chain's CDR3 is CASSTGDHYTEKLFF. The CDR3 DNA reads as TGCGCCAGCAGCACAGGGGATCACTACACTGAAAAACTGTTTTTT.

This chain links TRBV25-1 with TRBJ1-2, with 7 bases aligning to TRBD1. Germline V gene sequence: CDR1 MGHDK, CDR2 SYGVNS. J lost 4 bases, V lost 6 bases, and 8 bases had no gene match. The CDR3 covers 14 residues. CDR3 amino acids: CASSLEGQSYGYTF. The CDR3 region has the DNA TGTGCCAGCAGCTTAGAGGGACAGAGCTATGGCTACACCTTC.

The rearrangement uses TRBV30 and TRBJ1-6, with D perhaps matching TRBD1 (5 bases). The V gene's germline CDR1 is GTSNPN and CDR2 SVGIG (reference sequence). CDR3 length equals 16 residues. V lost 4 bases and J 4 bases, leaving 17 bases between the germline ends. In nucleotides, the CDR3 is TGTGCCTGGACAGAGGGGATGTTGGGGTATAATTCACCCCTCCACTTT. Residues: CAWTEGMLGYNSPLHF.

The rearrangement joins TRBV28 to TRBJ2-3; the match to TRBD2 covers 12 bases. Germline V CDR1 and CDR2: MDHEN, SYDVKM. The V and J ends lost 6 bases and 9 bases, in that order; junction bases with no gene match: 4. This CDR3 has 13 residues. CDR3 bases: TGTGCCAGCAGCCAAACTAGCGGGGGGACGCAGTATTTT. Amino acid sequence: CASSQTSGGTQYF. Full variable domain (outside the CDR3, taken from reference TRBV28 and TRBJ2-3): DVKVTQSSRYLVKRTGEKVFLECVQDMDHENMFWYRQDPGLGLRLIYFSYDVKMKEKGDIPEGYSVSREKKERFSLILESASTNQTSMYLCASSQTSGGTQYFGPGTRLTVL.

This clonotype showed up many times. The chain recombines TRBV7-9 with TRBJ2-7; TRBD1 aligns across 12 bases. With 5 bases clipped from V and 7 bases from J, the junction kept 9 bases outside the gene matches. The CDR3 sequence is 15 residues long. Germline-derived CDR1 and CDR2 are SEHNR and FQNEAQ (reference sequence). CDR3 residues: CASSPTGTGGDEQYF. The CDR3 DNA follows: TGTGCCAGCAGCCCAACCGGGACAGGGGGCGATGAGCAGTACTTC.

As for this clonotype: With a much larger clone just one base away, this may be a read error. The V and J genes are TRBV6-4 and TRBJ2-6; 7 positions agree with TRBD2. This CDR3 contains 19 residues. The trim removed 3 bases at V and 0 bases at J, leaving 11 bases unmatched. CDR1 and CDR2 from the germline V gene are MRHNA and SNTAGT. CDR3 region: CASSEVGGGLSSGANVLTF. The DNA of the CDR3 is TGTGCCAGCAGTGAGGTTGGGGGGGGACTGTCCTCTGGGGCCAACGTCCTGACTTTC.

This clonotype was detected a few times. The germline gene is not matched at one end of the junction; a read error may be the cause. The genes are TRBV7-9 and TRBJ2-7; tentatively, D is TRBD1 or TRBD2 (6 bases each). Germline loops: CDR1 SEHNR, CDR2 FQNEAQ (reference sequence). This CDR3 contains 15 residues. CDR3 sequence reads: CAGRSKGGGNHEQYF. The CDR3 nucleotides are TGTGCCGGCAGATCGAAGGGGGGAGGAAATCACGAGCAGTACTTC.

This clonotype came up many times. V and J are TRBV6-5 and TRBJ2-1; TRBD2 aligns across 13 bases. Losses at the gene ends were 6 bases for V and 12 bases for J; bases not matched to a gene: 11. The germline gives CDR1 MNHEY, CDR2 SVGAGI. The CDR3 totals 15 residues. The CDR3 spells CASSQVGLAGDWQFF. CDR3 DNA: TGTGCCAGCAGCCAAGTAGGACTAGCGGGAGATTGGCAGTTCTTC.

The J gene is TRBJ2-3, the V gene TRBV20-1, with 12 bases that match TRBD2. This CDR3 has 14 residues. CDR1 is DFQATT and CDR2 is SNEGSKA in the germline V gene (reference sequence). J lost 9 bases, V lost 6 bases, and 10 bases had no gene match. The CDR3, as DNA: TGCAGTGCGAGCCTAGCGGGGGGGCTTGGGACGCAGTATTTT. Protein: CSASLAGGLGTQYF.

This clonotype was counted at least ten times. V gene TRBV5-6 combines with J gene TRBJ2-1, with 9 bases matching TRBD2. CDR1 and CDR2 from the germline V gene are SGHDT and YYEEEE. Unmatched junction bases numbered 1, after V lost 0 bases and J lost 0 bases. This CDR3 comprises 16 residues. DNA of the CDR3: TGTGCCAGCAGCTTGGGCGGGGGGGCCTCCTACAATGAGCAGTTCTTC. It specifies CASSLGGGASYNEQFF.

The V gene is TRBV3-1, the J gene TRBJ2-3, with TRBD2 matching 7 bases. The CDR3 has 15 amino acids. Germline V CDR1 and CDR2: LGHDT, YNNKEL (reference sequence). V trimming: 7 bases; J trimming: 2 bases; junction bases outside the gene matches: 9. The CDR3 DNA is TGTGCCAGCAAGGCTAGCGGAACCAACACAGATACGCAGTATTTT. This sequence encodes CASKASGTNTDTQYF.

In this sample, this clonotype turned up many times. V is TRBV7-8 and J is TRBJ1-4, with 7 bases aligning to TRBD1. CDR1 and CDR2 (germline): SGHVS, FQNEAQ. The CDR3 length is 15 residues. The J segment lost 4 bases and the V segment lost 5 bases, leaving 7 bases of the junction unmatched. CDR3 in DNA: TGTGCCAGCAGCCTAACGGACAGGAGTAATGAAAAACTGTTTTTT. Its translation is CASSLTDRSNEKLFF.

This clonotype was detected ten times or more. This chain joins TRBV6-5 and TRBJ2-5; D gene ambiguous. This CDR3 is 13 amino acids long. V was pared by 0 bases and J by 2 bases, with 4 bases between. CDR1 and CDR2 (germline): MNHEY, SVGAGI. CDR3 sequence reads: CASSYSKQETQYF. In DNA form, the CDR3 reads TGTGCCAGCAGTTACTCGAAACAAGAGACCCAGTACTTC.